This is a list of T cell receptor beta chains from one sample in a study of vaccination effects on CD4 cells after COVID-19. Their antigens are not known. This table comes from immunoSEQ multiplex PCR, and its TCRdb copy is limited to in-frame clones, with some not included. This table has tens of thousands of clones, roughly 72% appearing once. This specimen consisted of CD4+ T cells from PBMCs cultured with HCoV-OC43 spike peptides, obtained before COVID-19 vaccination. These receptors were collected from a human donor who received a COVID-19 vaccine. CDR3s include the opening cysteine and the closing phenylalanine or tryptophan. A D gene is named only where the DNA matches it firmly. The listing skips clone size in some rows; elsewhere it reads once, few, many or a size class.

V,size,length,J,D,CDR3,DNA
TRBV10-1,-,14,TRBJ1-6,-,CATDGRTYNSPLHF,TGCGCCACCGACGGTAGAACCTATAATTCACCCCTCCACTTT
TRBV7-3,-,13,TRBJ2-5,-,CASSLTLHSAKYF,TGTGCCAGCAGCTTAACGCTCCACTCGGCCAAGTACTTC
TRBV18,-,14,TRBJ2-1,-,CASSPQGFDNEQFF,TGTGCCAGCTCACCACAGGGGTTCGACAATGAGCAGTTCTTC
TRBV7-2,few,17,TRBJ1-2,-,CASSYLPTEGGGYGYTF,TGTGCCAGCAGCTACCTCCCCACGGAGGGGGGCGGCTATGGCTACACCTTC
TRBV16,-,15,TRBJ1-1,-,CASSQSFSGRTEAFF,TGTGCCAGCAGCCAATCTTTTTCGGGGAGGACTGAAGCTTTCTTT
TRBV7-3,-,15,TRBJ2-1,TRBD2,CASSPRLAGMGEQFF,TGTGCCAGCAGCCCGCGACTAGCGGGGATGGGTGAGCAGTTCTTC
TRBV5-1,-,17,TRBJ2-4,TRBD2,CASSLEAGGLAKNIQYF,TGCGCCAGCAGCTTGGAAGCGGGGGGGCTAGCCAAAAACATTCAGTACTTC
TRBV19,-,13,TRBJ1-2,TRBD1,CASSLRQGGGYTF,TGTGCCAGTAGTTTAAGACAGGGGGGAGGCTACACCTTC
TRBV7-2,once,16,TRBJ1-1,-,CASIIPPGTYYTEAFF,TGTGCCAGCATCATTCCGCCCGGGACATACTACACTGAAGCTTTCTTT
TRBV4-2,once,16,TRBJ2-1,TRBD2,CASSQAGTSFYNEQFF,TGTGCCAGCAGCCAAGCCGGGACTAGCTTTTACAATGAGCAGTTCTTC
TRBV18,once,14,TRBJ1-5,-,CASSRRTDNQPQHF,TGTGCCAGCTCACGGAGGACAGATAATCAGCCCCAGCATTTT
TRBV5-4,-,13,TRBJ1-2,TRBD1,CASSLTGGEGYTF,TGTGCCAGCAGCTTGACAGGGGGCGAAGGCTACACCTTC
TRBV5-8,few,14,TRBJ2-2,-,CASSPQTNTGELFF,TGTGCCAGCAGTCCGCAAACCAACACCGGGGAGCTGTTTTTT
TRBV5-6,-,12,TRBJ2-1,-,CASSPTQGPEFF,TGTGCCAGCAGCCCAACTCAGGGCCCTGAGTTCTTC
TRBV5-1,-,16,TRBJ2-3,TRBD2,CASSFLAGGPTDTQYF,TGCGCCAGCAGCTTTCTCGCGGGGGGGCCGACAGATACGCAGTATTTT
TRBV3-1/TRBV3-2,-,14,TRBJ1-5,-,CASSVQGLGQPQHF,TGTGCCAGCAGCGTACAGGGATTAGGTCAGCCCCAGCATTTT
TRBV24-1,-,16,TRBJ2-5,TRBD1,CATSDGQGGISETQYF,TGTGCCACCAGTGACGGACAGGGAGGAATTTCAGAGACCCAGTACTTC
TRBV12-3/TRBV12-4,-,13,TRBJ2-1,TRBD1,CASSDRVDREQFF,TGTGCCAGCAGTGACAGGGTGGATCGTGAGCAGTTCTTC
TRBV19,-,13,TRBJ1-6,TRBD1,CAASDRGLSPLHF,TGTGCCGCTTCGGACAGGGGGCTTTCACCCCTCCACTTT
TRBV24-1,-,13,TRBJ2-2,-,CATSDPVPGELFF,TGTGCCACCAGTGACCCCGTGCCTGGGGAGCTGTTTTTT
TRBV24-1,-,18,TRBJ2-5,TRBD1,CATSDFSPGTGLVETQYF,TGTGCCACCAGTGATTTCAGTCCCGGGACAGGGTTGGTAGAGACCCAGTACTTC
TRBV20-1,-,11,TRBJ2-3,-,CSARSAYTQYF,TGCAGTGCTAGGTCAGCGTATACGCAGTATTTT
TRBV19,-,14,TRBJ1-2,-,CASSPGGQSYGYTF,TGTGCCAGTAGTCCCGGGGGGCAGTCCTATGGCTACACCTTC
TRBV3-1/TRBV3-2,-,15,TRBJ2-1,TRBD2,CASSLGTSRQNEQFF,TGTGCCAGCAGCCTCGGGACTAGCCGCCAAAATGAGCAGTTCTTC
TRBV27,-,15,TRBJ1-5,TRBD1,CASRGQEYSNQPQHF,TGTGCCAGCAGGGGACAGGAGTATAGCAATCAGCCCCAGCATTTT
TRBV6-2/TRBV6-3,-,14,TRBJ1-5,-,CASSYREGNQPQHF,TGTGCCAGCAGTTACAGGGAGGGAAATCAGCCCCAGCATTTT
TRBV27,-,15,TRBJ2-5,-,CASSTYGQGGTTQYF,TGTGCCAGCAGTACCTACGGACAGGGAGGGACGACCCAGTACTTC
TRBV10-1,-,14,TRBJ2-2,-,CASSEAANTGELFF,TGCGCCAGCAGTGAAGCAGCGAACACCGGGGAGCTGTTTTTT
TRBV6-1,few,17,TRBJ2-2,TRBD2,CASSGASGGARSGELFF,TGTGCCAGCAGTGGTGCTAGCGGGGGGGCCCGGTCCGGGGAGCTGTTTTTT
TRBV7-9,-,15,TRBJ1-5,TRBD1,CASSPGQGSNQPQHF,TGTGCCAGCAGCCCAGGACAGGGGAGCAATCAGCCCCAGCATTTT
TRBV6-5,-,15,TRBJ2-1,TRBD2,CASTHRASGGNEQFF,TGTGCCAGCACCCACAGGGCTAGCGGGGGTAATGAGCAGTTCTTC
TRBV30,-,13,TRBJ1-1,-,CAWQVLMNTEAFF,TGTGCCTGGCAAGTACTCATGAACACTGAAGCTTTCTTT
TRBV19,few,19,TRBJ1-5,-,CASSIRRRADYYSNQPQHF,TGTGCCAGTAGTATAAGACGACGAGCCGACTATTATAGCAATCAGCCCCAGCATTTT
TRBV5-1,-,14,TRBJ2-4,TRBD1,CASSLQGAGNIQYF,TGCGCCAGCAGCTTGCAGGGGGCAGGAAACATTCAGTACTTC
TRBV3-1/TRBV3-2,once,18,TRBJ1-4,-,CASSQEIGPRATNEKLFF,TGTGCCAGCAGCCAAGAAATCGGACCGCGAGCAACTAATGAAAAACTGTTTTTT
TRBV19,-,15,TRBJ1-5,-,CASSMHERTVQPQHF,TGTGCCAGTAGTATGCACGAACGGACAGTTCAGCCCCAGCATTTT
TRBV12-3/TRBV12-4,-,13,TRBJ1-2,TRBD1,CASSPNRGHGYTF,TGTGCCAGCAGCCCTAACAGGGGTCATGGCTACACCTTC
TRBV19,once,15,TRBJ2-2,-,CASSILRPGTGELFF,TGTGCCAGTAGTATACTTCGACCTGGCACCGGGGAGCTGTTTTTT
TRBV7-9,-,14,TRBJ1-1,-,CASSLDRRATEAFF,TGTGCCAGCAGCTTAGATCGCAGGGCCACTGAAGCTTTCTTT
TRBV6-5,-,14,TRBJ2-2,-,CASSLIQFTGELFF,TGTGCCAGCAGCCTCATACAGTTCACCGGGGAGCTGTTTTTT
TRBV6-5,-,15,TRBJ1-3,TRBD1,CASARRGSSGNTIYF,TGTGCCAGCGCCCGCAGGGGGTCCTCTGGAAACACCATATATTTT
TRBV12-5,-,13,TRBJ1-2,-,CASGLAENYGYTF,TGTGCTAGTGGTTTAGCCGAAAACTATGGCTACACCTTC
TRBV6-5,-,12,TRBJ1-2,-,CASRDGTYGYTF,TGTGCCAGCAGGGACGGGACGTATGGCTACACCTTC
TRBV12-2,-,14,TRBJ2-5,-,CASRLRGYQETQYF,TGTGCAAGTCGCTTAAGAGGGTACCAAGAGACCCAGTACTTC
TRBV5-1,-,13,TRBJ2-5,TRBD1,CASETQGGETQYF,TGCGCCAGCGAGACACAGGGGGGAGAGACCCAGTACTTC
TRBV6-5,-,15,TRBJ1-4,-,CASSYSRDTRPKLFF,TGTGCCAGCAGTTACTCAAGGGACACTAGGCCTAAACTGTTTTTT
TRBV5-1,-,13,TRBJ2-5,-,CASSLASSETQYF,TGCGCCAGCAGCTTGGCGTCGAGTGAGACCCAGTACTTC
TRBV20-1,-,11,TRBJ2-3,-,CSARFPGAQYF,TGCAGTGCTAGATTCCCGGGGGCGCAGTATTTT
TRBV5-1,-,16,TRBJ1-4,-,CASSLGPMGPNEKLFF,TGCGCCAGCAGCTTAGGCCCCATGGGCCCTAATGAAAAACTGTTTTTT
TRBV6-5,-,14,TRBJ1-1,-,CASRTGRMYTEAFF,TGTGCCAGCAGAACCGGGAGGATGTACACTGAAGCTTTCTTT
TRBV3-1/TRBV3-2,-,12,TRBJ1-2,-,CASSNPKRGYTF,TGTGCCAGCAGCAACCCCAAGAGGGGCTACACCTTC
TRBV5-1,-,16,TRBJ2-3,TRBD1,CASSGSGQGFTDTQYF,TGCGCCAGCAGCGGGTCGGGACAGGGGTTCACAGATACGCAGTATTTT